This T cell receptor (beta chain) came from a study of blood T cell repertoires in COVID-19. Germline V gene sequence: CDR1 MNHEY, CDR2 SVGEGT. J lost 2 bases, V lost 5 bases, and 8 bases had no gene match. The CDR3 spans 17 residues. Clones were sequenced by immunoSEQ multiplex PCR, and TCRdb holds only the in-frame ones, with some missing. The repertoire holds more than 70,000 clones, with over 75% as singletons. The TCR was taken from a woman older than 75 with acute or convalescent COVID-19. Material: peripheral blood. The chain uses TRBV6-2 or TRBV6-3 and TRBJ1-5, with 11 bases that match TRBD1. The CDR3 region is CASSPLDRGLRNQPQHF. Written as DNA, the CDR3 is TGTGCCAGCAGTCCCCTGGACAGGGGGCTACGCAATCAGCCCCAGCATTTT.